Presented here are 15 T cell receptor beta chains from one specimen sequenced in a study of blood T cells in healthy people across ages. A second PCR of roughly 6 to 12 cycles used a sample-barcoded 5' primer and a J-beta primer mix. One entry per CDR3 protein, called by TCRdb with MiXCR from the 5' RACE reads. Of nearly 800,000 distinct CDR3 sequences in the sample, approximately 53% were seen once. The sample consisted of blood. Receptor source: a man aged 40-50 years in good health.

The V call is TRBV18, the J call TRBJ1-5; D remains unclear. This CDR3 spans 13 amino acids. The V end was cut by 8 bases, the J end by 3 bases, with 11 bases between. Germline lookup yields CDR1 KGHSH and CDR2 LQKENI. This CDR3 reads CASQTVTNQPQHF. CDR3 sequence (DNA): TGTGCCAGCCAGACGGTGACCAATCAGCCCCAGCATTTT.

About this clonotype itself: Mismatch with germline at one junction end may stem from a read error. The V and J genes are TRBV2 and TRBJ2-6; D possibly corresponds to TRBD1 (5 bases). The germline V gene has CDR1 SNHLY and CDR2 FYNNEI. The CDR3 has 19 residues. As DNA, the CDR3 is TGTGCCAGCAGGGAAGACCCCCCAGGGATTAGCTCTGGGGCCAACGTCCTGACTTTC. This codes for CASREDPPGISSGANVLTF.

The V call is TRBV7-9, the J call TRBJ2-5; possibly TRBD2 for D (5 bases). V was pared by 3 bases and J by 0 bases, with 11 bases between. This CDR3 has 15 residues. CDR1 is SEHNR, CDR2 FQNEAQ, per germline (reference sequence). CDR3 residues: CASSFTRDNQETQYF. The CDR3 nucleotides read TGTGCCAGCAGCTTCACCCGGGATAACCAAGAGACCCAGTACTTC.

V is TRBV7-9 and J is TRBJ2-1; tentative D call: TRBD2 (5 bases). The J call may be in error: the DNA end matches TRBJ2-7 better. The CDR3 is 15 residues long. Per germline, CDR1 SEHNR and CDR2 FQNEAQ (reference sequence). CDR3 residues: CASSRSGGLYNEQYF. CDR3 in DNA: TGTGCCAGCAGTCGGAGCGGAGGACTCTACAATGAGCAGTACTTC.

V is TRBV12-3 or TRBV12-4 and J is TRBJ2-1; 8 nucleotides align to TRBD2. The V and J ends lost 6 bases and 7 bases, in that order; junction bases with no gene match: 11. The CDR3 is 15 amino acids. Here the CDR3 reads CASSQRGQTGNEQFF. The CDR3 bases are TGTGCCAGCAGCCAGCGGGGGCAGACTGGGAATGAGCAGTTCTTC.

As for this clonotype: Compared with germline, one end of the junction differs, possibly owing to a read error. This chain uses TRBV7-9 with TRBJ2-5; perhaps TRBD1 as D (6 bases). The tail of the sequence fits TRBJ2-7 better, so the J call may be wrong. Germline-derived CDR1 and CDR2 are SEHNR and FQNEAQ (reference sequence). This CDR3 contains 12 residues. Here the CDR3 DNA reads TGTTCCAGCAGCTCCCAGGGGTACGAGCAGTACTTC. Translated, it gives CSSSSQGYEQYF.

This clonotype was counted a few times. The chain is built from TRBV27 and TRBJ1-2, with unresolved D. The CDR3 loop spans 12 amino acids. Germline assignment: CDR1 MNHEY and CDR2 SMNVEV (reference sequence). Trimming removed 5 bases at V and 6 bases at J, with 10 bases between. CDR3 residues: CASSGGVDGYTF. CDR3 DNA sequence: TGTGCCAGCAGTGGCGGGGTGGATGGCTACACCTTC.

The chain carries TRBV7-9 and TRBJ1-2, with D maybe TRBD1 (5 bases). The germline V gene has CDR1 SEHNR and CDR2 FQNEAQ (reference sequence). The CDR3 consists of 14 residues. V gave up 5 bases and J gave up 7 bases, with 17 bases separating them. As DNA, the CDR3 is TGTGCCAGCAGCCAGGGAGCTGGGGACTGTGGCTACACCTTC. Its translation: CASSQGAGDCGYTF.

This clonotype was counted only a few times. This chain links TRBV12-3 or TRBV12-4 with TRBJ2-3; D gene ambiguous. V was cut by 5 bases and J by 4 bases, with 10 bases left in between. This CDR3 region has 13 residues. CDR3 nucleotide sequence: TGTGCCAGCAGTACTGGGTCCGCAGATACGCAGTATTTT. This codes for CASSTGSADTQYF.

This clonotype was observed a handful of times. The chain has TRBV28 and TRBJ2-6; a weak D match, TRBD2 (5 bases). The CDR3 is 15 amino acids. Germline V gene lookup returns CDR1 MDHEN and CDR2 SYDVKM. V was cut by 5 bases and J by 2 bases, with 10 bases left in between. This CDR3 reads CASSPPGAGANVLTF. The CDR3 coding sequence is TGTGCCAGCAGTCCGCCCGGGGCTGGGGCCAACGTCCTGACTTTC.

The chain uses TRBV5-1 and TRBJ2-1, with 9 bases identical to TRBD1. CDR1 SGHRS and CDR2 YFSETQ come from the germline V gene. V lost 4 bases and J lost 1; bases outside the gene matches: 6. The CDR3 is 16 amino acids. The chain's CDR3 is CASSRQGDQSYNEQFF. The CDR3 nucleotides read TGCGCCAGCAGCCGACAGGGGGACCAATCCTACAATGAGCAGTTCTTC.

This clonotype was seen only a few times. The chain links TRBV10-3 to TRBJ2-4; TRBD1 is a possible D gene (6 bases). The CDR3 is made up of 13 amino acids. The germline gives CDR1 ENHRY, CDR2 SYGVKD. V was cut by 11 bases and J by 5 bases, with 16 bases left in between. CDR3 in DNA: TGTGCCCCAGGGGAGAGGCTGCAAAACATTCAGTACTTC. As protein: CAPGERLQNIQYF.

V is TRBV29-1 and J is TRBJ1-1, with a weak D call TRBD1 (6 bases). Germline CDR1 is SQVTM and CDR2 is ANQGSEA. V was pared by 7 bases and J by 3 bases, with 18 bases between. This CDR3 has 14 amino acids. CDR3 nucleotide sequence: TGCAGCGCCCAAGGGGGAAAGGGTCACACTGAAGCTTTCTTT. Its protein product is CSAQGGKGHTEAFF.

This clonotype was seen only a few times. CDR3 DNA sequence: TGCGCCAGCAGCTACCTAGCGGGAGCCAAAAACATTCAGTACTTC. As protein: CASSYLAGAKNIQYF. The chain employs TRBV5-1 and TRBJ2-4, with TRBD2 identical over 8 bases. The CDR3 is 15 residues long. Unmatched junction bases numbered 2, after V lost 3 bases and J lost 0 bases. The V gene's germline CDR1 is SGHRS and CDR2 YFSETQ. Using reference TRBV5-1 and TRBJ2-4 for the parts outside the CDR3, the full variable domain is KAGVTQTPRYLIKTRGQQVTLSCSPISGHRSVSWYQQTPGQGLQFLFEYFSETQRNKGNFPGRFSGRQFSNSRSEMNVSTLELGDSALYLCASSYLAGAKNIQYFGAGTRLSVL.

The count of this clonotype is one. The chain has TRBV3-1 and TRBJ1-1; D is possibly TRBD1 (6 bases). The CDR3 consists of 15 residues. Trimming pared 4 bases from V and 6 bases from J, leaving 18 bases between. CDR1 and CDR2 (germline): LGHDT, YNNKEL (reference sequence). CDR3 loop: CASSLAGRGNAEAFF. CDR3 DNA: TGTGCCAGCAGCCTTGCAGGGAGGGGGAATGCTGAAGCTTTCTTT.